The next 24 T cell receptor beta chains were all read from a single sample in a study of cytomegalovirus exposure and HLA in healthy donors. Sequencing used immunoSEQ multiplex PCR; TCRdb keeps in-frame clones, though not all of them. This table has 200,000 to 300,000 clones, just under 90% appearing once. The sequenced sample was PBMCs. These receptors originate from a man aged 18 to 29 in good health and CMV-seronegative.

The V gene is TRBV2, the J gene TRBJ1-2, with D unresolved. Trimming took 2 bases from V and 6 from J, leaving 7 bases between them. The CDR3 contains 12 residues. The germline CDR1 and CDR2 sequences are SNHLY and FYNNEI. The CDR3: CASSEMEDGYTF. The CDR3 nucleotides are TGTGCCAGCAGTGAAATGGAGGATGGCTACACCTTC.

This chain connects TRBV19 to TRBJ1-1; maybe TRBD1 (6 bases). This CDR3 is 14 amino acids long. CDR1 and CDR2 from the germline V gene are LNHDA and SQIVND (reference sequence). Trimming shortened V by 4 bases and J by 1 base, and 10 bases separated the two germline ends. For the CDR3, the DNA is TGTGCCAGTAGTACGGGACACCAGAACACTGAAGCTTTCTTT. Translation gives CASSTGHQNTEAFF.

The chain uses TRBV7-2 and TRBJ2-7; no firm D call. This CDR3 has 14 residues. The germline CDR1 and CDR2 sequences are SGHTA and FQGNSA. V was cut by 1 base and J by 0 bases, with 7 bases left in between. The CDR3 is CASSLVTYSYEQYF. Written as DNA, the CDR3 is TGTGCCAGCAGCTTAGTTACTTACTCCTACGAGCAGTACTTC.

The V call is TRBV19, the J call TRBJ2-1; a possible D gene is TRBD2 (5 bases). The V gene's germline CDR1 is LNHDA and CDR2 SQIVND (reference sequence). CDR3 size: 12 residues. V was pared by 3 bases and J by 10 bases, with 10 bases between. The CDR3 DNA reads TGTGCCAGTAGTATTGAGGGTGGCGAGCAGTTCTTC. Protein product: CASSIEGGEQFF.

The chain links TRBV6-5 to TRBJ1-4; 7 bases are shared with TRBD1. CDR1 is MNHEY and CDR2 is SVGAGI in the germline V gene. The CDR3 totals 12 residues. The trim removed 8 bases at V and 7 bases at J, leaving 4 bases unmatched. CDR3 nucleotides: TGTGCCAGCGGCGACAGGGTTGAAAAACTGTTTTTT. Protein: CASGDRVEKLFF.

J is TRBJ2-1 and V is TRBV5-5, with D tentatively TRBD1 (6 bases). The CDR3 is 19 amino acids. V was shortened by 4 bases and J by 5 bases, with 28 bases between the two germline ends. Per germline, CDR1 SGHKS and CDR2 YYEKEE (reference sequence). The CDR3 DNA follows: TGTGCCAGCAGCCTGATCGCAATCACTGGGACACCTAAGAACAATGAGCAGTTCTTC. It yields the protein CASSLIAITGTPKNNEQFF.

The DNA of the CDR3 is TGCGCCAGCAGCGAGAGCCCAGGGGGCTACGATACTTTCTTT. It is translated as CASSESPGGYDTFF. V and J are TRBV5-1 and TRBJ1-1; 8 positions match TRBD1. V lost 4 bases and J lost 12; bases outside the gene matches: 14. Germline lookup yields CDR1 SGHRS and CDR2 YFSETQ. The CDR3 runs 14 residues.

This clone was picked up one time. The CDR3 DNA follows: TGTGCCAGCAGCCCCGCAGGGGGAAGGGGTCAGCCCCAGCATTTT. It translates to CASSPAGGRGQPQHF. The chain uses TRBV28 and TRBJ1-5; 7 bases are a match to TRBD1. Trimming cost V 6 bases and J 6 bases; bases outside gene matches: 11. The CDR3 covers 15 residues. Looked up from germline, CDR1 is MDHEN and CDR2 is SYDVKM.

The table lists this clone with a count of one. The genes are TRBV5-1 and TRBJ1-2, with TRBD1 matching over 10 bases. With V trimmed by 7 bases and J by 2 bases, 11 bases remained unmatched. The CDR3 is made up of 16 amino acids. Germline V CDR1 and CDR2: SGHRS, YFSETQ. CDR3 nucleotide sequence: TGCGCCAGCCTGCTGGCCCCGGGACAGGGGAACTATGGCTACACCTTC. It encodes CASLLAPGQGNYGYTF.

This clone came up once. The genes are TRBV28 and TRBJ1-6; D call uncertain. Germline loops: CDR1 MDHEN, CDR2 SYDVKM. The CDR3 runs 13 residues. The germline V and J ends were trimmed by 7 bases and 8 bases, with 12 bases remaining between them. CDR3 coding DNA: TGTGCCAGCATTCGCGATTTGGATTCACCCCTCCACTTT. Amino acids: CASIRDLDSPLHF.

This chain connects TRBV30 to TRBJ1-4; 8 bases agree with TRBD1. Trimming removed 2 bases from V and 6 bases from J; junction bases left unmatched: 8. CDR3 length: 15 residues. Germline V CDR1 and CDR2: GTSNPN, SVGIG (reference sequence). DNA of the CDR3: TGTGCCTGGAGTTGGCAGGGGGCGCGGGATGAAAAACTGTTTTTT. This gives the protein CAWSWQGARDEKLFF. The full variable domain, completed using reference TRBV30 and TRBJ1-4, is SQTIHQWPATLVQPVGSPLSLECTVEGTSNPNLYWYRQAAGRGLQLLFYSVGIGQISSEVPQNLSASRPQDRQFILSSKKLLLSDSGFYLCAWSWQGARDEKLFFGSGTQLSVL.

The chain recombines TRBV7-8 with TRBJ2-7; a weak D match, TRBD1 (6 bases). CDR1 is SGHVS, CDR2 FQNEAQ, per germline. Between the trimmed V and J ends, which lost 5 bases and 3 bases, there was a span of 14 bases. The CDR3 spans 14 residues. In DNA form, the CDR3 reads TGTGCCAGCAGCGGTCCGGGACAAAGCTACGAGCAGTACTTC. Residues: CASSGPGQSYEQYF. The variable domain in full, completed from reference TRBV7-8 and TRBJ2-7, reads GAGVSQSPRYKVAKRGQDVALRCDPISGHVSLFWYQQALGQGPEFLTYFQNEAQLDKSGLPSDRFFAERPEGSVSTLKIQRTQQEDSAVYLCASSGPGQSYEQYFGPGTRLTVT.

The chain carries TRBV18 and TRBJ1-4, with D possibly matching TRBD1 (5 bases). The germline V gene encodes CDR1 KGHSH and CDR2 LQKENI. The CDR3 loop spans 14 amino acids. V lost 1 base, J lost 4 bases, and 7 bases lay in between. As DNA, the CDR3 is TGTGCCAGCTCACCACGACAGAATAATGAAAAACTGTTTTTT. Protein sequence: CASSPRQNNEKLFF.

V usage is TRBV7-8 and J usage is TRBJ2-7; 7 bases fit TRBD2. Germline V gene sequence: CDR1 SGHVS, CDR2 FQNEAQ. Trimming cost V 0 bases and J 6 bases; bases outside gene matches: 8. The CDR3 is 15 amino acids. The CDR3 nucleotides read TGTGCCAGCAGCTTAGCCCAAGGACTAGGTGGCGAGCAGTACTTC. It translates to CASSLAQGLGGEQYF.

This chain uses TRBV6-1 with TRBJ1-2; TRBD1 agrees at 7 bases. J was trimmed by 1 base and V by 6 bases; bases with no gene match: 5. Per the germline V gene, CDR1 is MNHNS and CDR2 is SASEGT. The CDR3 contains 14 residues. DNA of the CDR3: TGTGCCAGCAGGGTGACAGGGATTAACTATGGCTACACCTTC. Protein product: CASRVTGINYGYTF.

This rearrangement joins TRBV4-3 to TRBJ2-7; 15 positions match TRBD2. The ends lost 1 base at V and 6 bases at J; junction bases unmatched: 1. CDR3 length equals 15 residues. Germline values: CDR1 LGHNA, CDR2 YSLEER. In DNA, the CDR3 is TGCGCCAGCAGCCAAGGGGGACTAGCGGGAGGCGAGCAGTACTTC. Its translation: CASSQGGLAGGEQYF.

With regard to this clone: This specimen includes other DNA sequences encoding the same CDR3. CDR3 region: CASSLDSGSYNEQFF. As DNA, the CDR3 is TGTGCCAGCAGCTTAGATTCAGGGTCCTACAATGAGCAGTTCTTC. V and J are TRBV7-2 and TRBJ2-1; D possibly corresponds to TRBD1 (5 bases). V lost 1 base to trimming and J lost 1 base, with 8 bases between them. Germline CDR1 reads SGHTA; CDR2 reads FQGNSA. The CDR3 is made up of 15 amino acids.

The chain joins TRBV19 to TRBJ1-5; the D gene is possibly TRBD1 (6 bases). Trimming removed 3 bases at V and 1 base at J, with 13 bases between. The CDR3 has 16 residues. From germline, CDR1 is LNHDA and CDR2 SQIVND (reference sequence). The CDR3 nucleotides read TGTGCCAGTAGTATGTACAGGGCTGGGAGCAATCAGCCCCAGCATTTT. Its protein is CASSMYRAGSNQPQHF.

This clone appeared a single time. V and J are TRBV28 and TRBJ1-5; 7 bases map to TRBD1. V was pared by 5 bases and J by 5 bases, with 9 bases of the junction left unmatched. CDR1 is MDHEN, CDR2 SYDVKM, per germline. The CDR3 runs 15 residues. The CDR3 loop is CASSGPDRVDQPQHF. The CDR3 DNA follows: TGTGCCAGCAGTGGCCCCGACAGGGTTGATCAGCCCCAGCATTTT. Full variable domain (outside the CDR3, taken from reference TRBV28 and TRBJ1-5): DVKVTQSSRYLVKRTGEKVFLECVQDMDHENMFWYRQDPGLGLRLIYFSYDVKMKEKGDIPEGYSVSREKKERFSLILESASTNQTSMYLCASSGPDRVDQPQHFGDGTRLSIL.

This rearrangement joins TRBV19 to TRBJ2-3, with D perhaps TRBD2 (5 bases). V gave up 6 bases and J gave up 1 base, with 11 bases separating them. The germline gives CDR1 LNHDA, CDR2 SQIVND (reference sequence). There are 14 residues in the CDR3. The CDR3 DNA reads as TGTGCCAGTAGCGGGGTGCGGGGCACAGATACGCAGTATTTT. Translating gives CASSGVRGTDTQYF.

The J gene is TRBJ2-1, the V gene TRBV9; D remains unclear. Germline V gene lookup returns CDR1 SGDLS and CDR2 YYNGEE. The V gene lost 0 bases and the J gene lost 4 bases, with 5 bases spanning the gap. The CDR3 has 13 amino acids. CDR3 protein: CASSVDGYNEQFF. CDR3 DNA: TGTGCCAGCAGCGTAGACGGTTACAATGAGCAGTTCTTC.

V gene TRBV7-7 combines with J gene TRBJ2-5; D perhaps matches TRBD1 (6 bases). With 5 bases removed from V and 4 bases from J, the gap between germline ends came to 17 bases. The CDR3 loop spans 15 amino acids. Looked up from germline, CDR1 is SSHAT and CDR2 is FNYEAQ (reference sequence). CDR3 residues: CASSQKMGARETQYF. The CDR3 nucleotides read TGTGCCAGCAGCCAGAAGATGGGGGCAAGAGAGACCCAGTACTTC.

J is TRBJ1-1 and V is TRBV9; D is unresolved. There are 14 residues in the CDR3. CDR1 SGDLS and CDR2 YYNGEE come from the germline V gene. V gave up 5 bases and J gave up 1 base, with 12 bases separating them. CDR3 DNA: TGTGCCAGCAGGCCGTTAGGGAGGAACACTGAAGCTTTCTTT. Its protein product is CASRPLGRNTEAFF.

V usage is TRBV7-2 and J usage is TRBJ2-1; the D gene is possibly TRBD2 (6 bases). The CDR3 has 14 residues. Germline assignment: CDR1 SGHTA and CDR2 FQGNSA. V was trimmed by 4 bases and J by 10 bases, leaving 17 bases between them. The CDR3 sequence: CASSWSGRSREQFF. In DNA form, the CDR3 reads TGTGCCAGCAGCTGGAGCGGGCGCTCCCGGGAGCAGTTCTTC.